This is a list of T cell receptor beta chains from one sample in a study of beta chain features in type 1 diabetes. TCRdb's table, derived via immunoSEQ multiplex PCR, lists solely in-frame clones and lacks some. The sample lists about 220,000 clones, roughly 10% occurring once. Sequencing input: central memory CD4+ T cells from blood. These receptors all stem from a man between 18 and 35 years old in good health. The CDR3 runs from the conserved cysteine through the conserved F or W. D genes are given only for firm matches. Clone sizes are given selectively: once, few, many, or a class where the clone is expanded.

abundance	d_gene	j_gene	v_gene	CDR3nt	CDR3aa
few	NA	TRBJ2-7	TRBV7-2	TGTGCCAGCAGCTTAGTTGGTTATGCAGCCTCATACTCCTACGAGCAGTACTTC	CASSLVGYAASYSYEQYF
NA	NA	TRBJ2-1	TRBV5-4	TGTGCCAGCTCCCCCGGGGGGCGGGAGAACAATGAGCAGTTCTTC	CASSPGGRENNEQFF
NA	TRBD2	TRBJ2-5	TRBV11-2	TGTGCCAGCAGCCCGGGACTAGCGGGACTACAAGAGACCCAGTACTTC	CASSPGLAGLQETQYF
NA	NA	TRBJ2-3	TRBV7-2	TGTGCCAGCACCCTCGTTGGGCAGTCAGATACGCAGTATTTT	CASTLVGQSDTQYF
NA	NA	TRBJ2-5	TRBV14	TGTGCCAGCAGCCCCTTCCGGGCCAACCTTCAAGAGACCCAGTACTTC	CASSPFRANLQETQYF
few	TRBD2	TRBJ2-1	TRBV5-1	TGCGCCAGCAGCCAGGGACTAGCGGGGCACAATGAGCAGTTCTTC	CASSQGLAGHNEQFF
NA	NA	TRBJ2-7	TRBV20-1	TGCAGTGCTAGAGAAAGGTACGAGCAGTACTTC	CSARERYEQYF
NA	NA	TRBJ2-1	TRBV20-1	TGCAGTGCGTTTAACAATGAGCAGTTCTTC	CSAFNNEQFF
few	TRBD1	TRBJ2-3	TRBV10-1	TGCGCCAGCAGACAGGGGTCGGATACGCAGTATTTT	CASRQGSDTQYF
NA	NA	TRBJ1-2	TRBV18	TGTGCCAGCTCACCTCGGGGCAGCGGAGATGGCTACACCTTC	CASSPRGSGDGYTF
many	NA	TRBJ2-2	TRBV4-2	TGTGCCAGCAGCTACCGGGGCGGGTCCGATTCCGGGGAGCTGTTTTTT	CASSYRGGSDSGELFF
NA	NA	TRBJ2-1	TRBV19	TGTGCCAGTAATCGGATGCTGAACTCCTACAATGAGCAGTTCTTC	CASNRMLNSYNEQFF
NA	TRBD2	TRBJ2-1	TRBV9	TGTGCCAGCAGCGTTAGCGGGAGTGGCGATGAGCAGTTCTTC	CASSVSGSGDEQFF
NA	NA	TRBJ2-1	TRBV7-8	TGTGCCAGCAGCTTAGCGGGCGAATACAATGAGCAGTTCTTC	CASSLAGEYNEQFF
NA	NA	TRBJ1-2	TRBV5-1	TGCGCCAGCAGCTTGGGGGCCGTGAATGGCTACACCTTC	CASSLGAVNGYTF
many	NA	TRBJ2-5	TRBV30	TGTGCCTGGGGTAGCCAAGAGACCCAGTACTTC	CAWGSQETQYF
few	NA	TRBJ2-3	TRBV29-1	TGCAGCGTTGAAGTCCAAACTGCAGATACGCAGTATTTT	CSVEVQTADTQYF